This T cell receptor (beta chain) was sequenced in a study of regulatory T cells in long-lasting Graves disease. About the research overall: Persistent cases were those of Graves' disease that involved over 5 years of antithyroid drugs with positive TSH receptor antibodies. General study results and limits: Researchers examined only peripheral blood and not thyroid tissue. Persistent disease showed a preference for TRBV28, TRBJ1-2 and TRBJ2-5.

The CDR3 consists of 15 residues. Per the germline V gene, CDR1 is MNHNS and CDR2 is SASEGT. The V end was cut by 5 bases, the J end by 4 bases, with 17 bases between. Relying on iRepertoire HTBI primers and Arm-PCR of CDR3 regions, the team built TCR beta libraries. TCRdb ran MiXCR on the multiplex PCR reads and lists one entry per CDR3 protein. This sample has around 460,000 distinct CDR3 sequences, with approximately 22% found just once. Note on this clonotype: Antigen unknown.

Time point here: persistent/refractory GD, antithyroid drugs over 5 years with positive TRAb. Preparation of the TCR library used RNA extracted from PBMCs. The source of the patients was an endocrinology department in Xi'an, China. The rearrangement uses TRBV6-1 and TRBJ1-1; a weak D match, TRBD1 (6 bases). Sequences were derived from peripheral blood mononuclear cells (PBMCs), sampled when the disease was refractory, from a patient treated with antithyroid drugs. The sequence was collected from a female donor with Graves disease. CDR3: CASSRPTGTGTEAFF. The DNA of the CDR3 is TGTGCCAGCAGTCGGCCCACAGGGACGGGCACTGAAGCTTTCTTT.